This T cell receptor beta chain was obtained from a study of cytomegalovirus exposure and HLA in healthy donors. The sample holds one count of this clone. CDR3 size: 15 residues. After removal of 2 bases from V and 7 bases from J, the junction contained 9 bases not matched to a gene. The germline V gene has CDR1 GTSNPN and CDR2 SVGIG (reference sequence). Both 60 Vbeta primers and 13 Jbeta primers went into the PCR. Sequenced by immunoSEQ multiplex PCR; TCRdb stores in-frame clones only, minus some. The data contain about 130,000 clones, approximately 80% of them singletons. The chain uses TRBV30 and TRBJ2-2, with TRBD2 matching 8 bases. Sequencing was done on a sample of PBMCs. The receptor comes from a female donor in good health and CMV-seronegative. CDR3 nucleotide sequence: TGTGCCTGGAGTACGGATAGCGGGACCCACGGGGAGCTGTTTTTT. It is translated as CAWSTDSGTHGELFF.